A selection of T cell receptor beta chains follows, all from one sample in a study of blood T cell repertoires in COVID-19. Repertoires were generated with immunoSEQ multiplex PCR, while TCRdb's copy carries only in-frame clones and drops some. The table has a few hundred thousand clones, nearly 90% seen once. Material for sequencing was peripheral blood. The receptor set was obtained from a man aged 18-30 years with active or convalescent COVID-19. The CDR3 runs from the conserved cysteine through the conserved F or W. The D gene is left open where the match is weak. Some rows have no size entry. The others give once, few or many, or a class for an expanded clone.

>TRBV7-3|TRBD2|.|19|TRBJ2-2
TGTGCCAGCAGCTTAACGGGACTAGCGGGGGGTACGAACACCGGGGAGCTGTTTTTT
CASSLTGLAGGTNTGELFF
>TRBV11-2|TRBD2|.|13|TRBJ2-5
TGTGCCAGCAGGGGAGTGGGGGGGGAGACCCAGTACTTC
CASRGVGGETQYF
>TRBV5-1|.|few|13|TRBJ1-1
TGCGCCAGCAGCGAAACGGAGAACGGGGAAGCTTTCTTT
CASSETENGEAFF
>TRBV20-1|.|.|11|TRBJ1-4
TGCAGTGCTCCGAAAGTAGGGGAACTGTTTTTT
CSAPKVGELFF
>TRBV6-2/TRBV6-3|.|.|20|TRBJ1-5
TGTGCCAGCAGTTCTTTGTCCCGAGGAGGGTTTATACGCAGCAATCAGCCCCAGCATTTT
CASSSLSRGGFIRSNQPQHF
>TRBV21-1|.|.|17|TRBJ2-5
TGTGCCAGCAGCAAAGAAATGGGGGGACCCCACCGAGAGACCCAGTACTTC
CASSKEMGGPHRETQYF
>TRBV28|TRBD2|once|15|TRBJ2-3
TGTGCCAGCAGTCTAGCGGGAGGGCGGGCAGATACGCAGTATTTT
CASSLAGGRADTQYF
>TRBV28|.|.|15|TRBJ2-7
TGTGCCAGCAGTTTACGGAGACGGGACTGGGTCGAGCAGTACTTC
CASSLRRRDWVEQYF
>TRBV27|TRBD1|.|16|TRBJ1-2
TGTGCCAGCAGGCTTGGACAGGGAACTACTAACTATGGCTACACCTTC
CASRLGQGTTNYGYTF
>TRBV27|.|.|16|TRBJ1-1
TGTGCCAGCAGTTTATGGGGCAGGGGATCGAACACTGAAGCTTTCTTT
CASSLWGRGSNTEAFF
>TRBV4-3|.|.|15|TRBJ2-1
TGCGCCAGCAGCGCAGACAGGAGCTCCTACAATGAGCAGTTCTTC
CASSADRSSYNEQFF
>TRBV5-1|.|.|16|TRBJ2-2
TGCGCCAGCAGCTTGGTCCAGGCACCAGATACCGGGGAGCTGTTTTTT
CASSLVQAPDTGELFF
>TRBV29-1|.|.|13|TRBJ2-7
TGCAGCGTTTGGGACGGGAGCTCCTACGAGCAGTACTTC
CSVWDGSSYEQYF
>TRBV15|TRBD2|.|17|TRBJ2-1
TGTGCCACCAGCAGAGGGTTCCTCGCGGGAGAGAGGAATGAGCAGTTCTTC
CATSRGFLAGERNEQFF
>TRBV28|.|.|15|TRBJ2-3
TGTGCCAGCAGGCCAGGGTCGGATGGCACAGATACGCAGTATTTT
CASRPGSDGTDTQYF
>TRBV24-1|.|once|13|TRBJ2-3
TGTGCCACCCAGGGGGGCGGCACAGATACGCAGTATTTT
CATQGGGTDTQYF
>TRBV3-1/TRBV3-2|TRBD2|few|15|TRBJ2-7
TGTGCCAGCAGCCATGGCGGGGGGCCGGGCTACGAGCAGTACTTC
CASSHGGGPGYEQYF
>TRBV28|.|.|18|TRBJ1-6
TGTGCCAGCAGCCCCGCTGGACAGATAAACTCCTATAATTCACCCCTCCACTTT
CASSPAGQINSYNSPLHF
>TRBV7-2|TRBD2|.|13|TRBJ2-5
TGTGCCAGCAGCCCTAGCGGGGAGGGGACCCAGTACTTC
CASSPSGEGTQYF
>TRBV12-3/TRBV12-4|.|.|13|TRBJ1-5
TGTGCCAGCAGTGACAGGTTCAATCAGCCCCAGCATTTT
CASSDRFNQPQHF
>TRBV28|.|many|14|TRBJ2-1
TGTGCCAGCATCCTAGGGACATACGGAAATGAGCAGTTCTTC
CASILGTYGNEQFF
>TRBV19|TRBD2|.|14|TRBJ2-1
TGTGCCAGTAGCAGACTAGCGGGAGATAATGAGCAGTTCTTC
CASSRLAGDNEQFF
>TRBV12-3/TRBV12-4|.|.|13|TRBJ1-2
TGTGCCAGCACCCAGGTCCCAGGGAGGAGCTACACCTTC
CASTQVPGRSYTF
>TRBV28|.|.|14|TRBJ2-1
TGTGCCAGCGCGGGCGGCGGAGTAATTGTTGAGCAGTTCTTC
CASAGGGVIVEQFF
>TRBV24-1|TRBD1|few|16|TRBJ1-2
TGTGCCACCAGTGACAGCGACAGGGGCGCCAACTATGGCTACACCTTC
CATSDSDRGANYGYTF
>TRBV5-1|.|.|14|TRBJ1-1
TGCGCCAGCAGCTCTGGCGAAGGGGGGGCTGAAGCTTTCTTT
CASSSGEGGAEAFF
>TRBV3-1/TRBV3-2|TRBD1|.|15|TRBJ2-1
TGTGCCAGCAGCCCGGACAGGGGTCGTCTCGATGAGCAGTTCTTC
CASSPDRGRLDEQFF
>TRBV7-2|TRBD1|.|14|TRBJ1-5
TGTGCCAGCAGCTACCGGACAGGGGATCAGCCCCAGCATTTT
CASSYRTGDQPQHF
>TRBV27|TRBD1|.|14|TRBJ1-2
TGTGCCAGCAGTCGGTTGGACAGGGAGCATGGCTACACCTTC
CASSRLDREHGYTF
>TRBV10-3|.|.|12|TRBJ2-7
TGTGCCACCGGCACCGCGGGCGACGAGCAGTACTTC
CATGTAGDEQYF
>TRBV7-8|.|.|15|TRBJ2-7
TGTGCCAGCAGCTTACAATCTTATAGCTCCTACGAGCAGTACTTC
CASSLQSYSSYEQYF
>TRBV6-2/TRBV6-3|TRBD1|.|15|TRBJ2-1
TGTGCCAGCAGCATCCCGGGACAGGGTCATAATGAGCAGTTCTTC
CASSIPGQGHNEQFF
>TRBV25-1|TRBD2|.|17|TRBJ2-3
TGTGCCAGCAGTTTATATGTCCAGGGACTACACACAGATACGCAGTATTTT
CASSLYVQGLHTDTQYF
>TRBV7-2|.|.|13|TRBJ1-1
TGTGCCAGCAGCCTTCAGGTTATAACTGAAGCTTTCTTT
CASSLQVITEAFF
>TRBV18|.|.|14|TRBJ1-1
TGTGCCAGCTCACCAACAGGGCCGGGCACTGAAGCTTTCTTT
CASSPTGPGTEAFF
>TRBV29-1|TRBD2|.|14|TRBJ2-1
TGCAGCGTAGCCGGGACTATCATCTCCAATGAGCAGTTCTTC
CSVAGTIISNEQFF
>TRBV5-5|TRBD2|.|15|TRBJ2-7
TGTGCCAGCAGACCTCTAGCGGGAGGGCCAACCCAGCAGTACTTC
CASRPLAGGPTQQYF
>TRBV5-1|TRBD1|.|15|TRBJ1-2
TGCGCCAGCAGCTTGGGGGCAGGGGGCCACGGTGGCTACACCTTC
CASSLGAGGHGGYTF
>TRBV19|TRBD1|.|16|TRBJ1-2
TGTGCCAGTAGACCAAGGGAGGACAGGGAATCAGATGGCTACACCTTC
CASRPREDRESDGYTF
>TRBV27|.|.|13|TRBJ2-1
TGTGCCAGCACCCATACCAGGCTCAATGAGCAGTTCTTC
CASTHTRLNEQFF
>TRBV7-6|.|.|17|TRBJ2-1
TGTGCCAGCAGCTTAGCGAGCAACGGGGGAGCAAACAATGAGCAGTTCTTC
CASSLASNGGANNEQFF
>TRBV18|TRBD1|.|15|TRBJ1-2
TGTGCCAGCTCACCTCCGGAGAGGGGGCTTGGTGGCTACACCTTC
CASSPPERGLGGYTF
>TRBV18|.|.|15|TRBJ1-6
TGTGCCAGCTCACCACAACCCGGGGATGGTTCACCCCTCCACTTT
CASSPQPGDGSPLHF